The 27 T cell receptor beta chains below were found in one sample sequenced in a study of blood T cell repertoires in COVID-19. Measured with immunoSEQ multiplex PCR; TCRdb has only the in-frame clones, and not every one. The data show roughly 320,000 clones, roughly 90% seen once. The sample taken for sequencing was peripheral blood. These receptors all stem from a woman in her twenties or thirties with COVID-19, enrolled during active disease.

J is TRBJ1-6 and V is TRBV6-5, with TRBD1 identical over 9 bases. The ends lost 5 bases at V and 6 bases at J; junction bases unmatched: 5. Per germline, CDR1 MNHEY and CDR2 SVGAGI. The CDR3 runs to 15 residues. The CDR3 reads CASSLGDRVNSPLHF. The CDR3 DNA reads as TGTGCCAGCAGTCTTGGGGACAGGGTTAATTCACCCCTCCACTTT.

The chain recombines TRBV2 with TRBJ2-2; D unclear. Germline V gene sequence: CDR1 SNHLY, CDR2 FYNNEI. Between the trimmed V and J ends, which lost 6 bases and 4 bases, there was a span of 9 bases. This CDR3 is built from 13 residues. In nucleotides, the CDR3 is TGTGCCAGCAGATACAGTGCCACCGGGGAGCTGTTTTTT. This translates into CASRYSATGELFF.

This clone was picked up one time. The chain couples TRBV6-5 to TRBJ2-5; no firm D call. The CDR3 totals 12 residues. Per germline, CDR1 MNHEY and CDR2 SVGAGI. V was trimmed by 4 bases and J by 1 base, leaving 4 bases between them. CDR3 protein: CASSSVQETQYF. The CDR3 DNA reads TGTGCCAGCAGTTCTGTCCAAGAGACCCAGTACTTC.

The V gene is TRBV6-5, the J gene TRBJ2-1; 9 bases fit TRBD2. The junction had 4 bases not matched to a gene; V was cut back by 6 bases and J by 4 bases. The CDR3 spans 14 residues. In germline, CDR1 is MNHEY, CDR2 SVGAGI. CDR3 sequence reads: CASRAAGGYNEQFF. CDR3 DNA: TGTGCCAGCAGAGCAGCGGGGGGTTACAATGAGCAGTTCTTC.

The V call is TRBV25-1, the J call TRBJ2-7; TRBD1 is a possible D gene (5 bases). Germline CDR1 MGHDK, CDR2 SYGVNS. The CDR3 consists of 13 residues. V was clipped by 6 bases and J by 7 bases, with 16 bases between them. CDR3 coding DNA: TGTGCCAGCAGGGGGTTAGACAGCATAGAGCAGTACTTC. Its protein product is CASRGLDSIEQYF.

The V gene is TRBV6-4, the J gene TRBJ2-2, with D possibly matching TRBD2 (6 bases). The V end was cut by 2 bases, the J end by 6 bases, with 13 bases between. CDR1 MRHNA and CDR2 SNTAGT come from the germline V gene. The CDR3 spans 15 residues. The CDR3 region has the DNA TGTGCCAGCAGTGACACCCTGGGGGGTGCCGGGGAGCTGTTTTTT. Protein product: CASSDTLGGAGELFF.

V gene TRBV5-1 combines with J gene TRBJ1-1, with no clear D. V was clipped by 2 bases and J by 7 bases, with 12 bases between them. This CDR3 contains 13 residues. CDR1 is SGHRS and CDR2 is YFSETQ in the germline V gene. CDR3 residues: CASSLIEGYEAFF. The CDR3 coding sequence is TGCGCCAGCAGCTTAATTGAGGGATATGAAGCTTTCTTT.

The rearrangement links TRBV6-1 to TRBJ1-4; 9 bases align to TRBD1. Trimming at V came to 3 bases and at J to 7 bases, leaving 6 bases not matched to a gene. Germline CDR1 MNHNS, CDR2 SASEGT. This CDR3 spans 15 amino acids. CDR3 loop: CASSDLQGAREKLFF. The CDR3 region has the DNA TGTGCCAGCAGTGATTTACAGGGGGCGCGTGAAAAACTGTTTTTT.

J is TRBJ1-1 and V is TRBV28; D gene uncertain. The CDR3 extends over 14 amino acids. V shed 5 bases and J shed 11 bases, with 21 bases lying between them. The germline V gene encodes CDR1 MDHEN and CDR2 SYDVKM. CDR3 residues: CASSPRPGGVGAFF. In DNA, the CDR3 is TGTGCCAGCAGTCCACGTCCGGGCGGGGTAGGCGCTTTCTTT.

CDR3 loop: CASSSRTADSGNTIYF. The CDR3 DNA reads as TGTGCCAGCAGTTCCCGGACAGCGGACTCTGGAAACACCATATATTTT. The chain joins TRBV28 to TRBJ1-3; D perhaps matches TRBD1 (6 bases). The length of the CDR3 is 16 residues. Germline-derived CDR1 and CDR2 are MDHEN and SYDVKM. The V gene lost 4 bases and the J gene lost 0 bases, with 13 bases spanning the gap.

This chain joins TRBV11-2 and TRBJ2-3, with 10 bases identical to TRBD2. CDR1 is SGHAT and CDR2 is FQNNGV in the germline V gene. The CDR3 is 15 residues long. Trimming took 3 bases from V and 6 from J; bases not matched to a gene: 6. DNA for the CDR3: TGTGCCAGCAGCTTTCAAGCGGGGGGGCCTGATACGCAGTATTTT. The encoded protein is CASSFQAGGPDTQYF.

The chain combines TRBV5-1 with TRBJ2-5, with 8 bases matching TRBD1. Germline V gene sequence: CDR1 SGHRS, CDR2 YFSETQ. This CDR3 is 15 amino acids long. V shed 3 bases, J shed 5 bases, and the junction held 9 bases outside the gene matches. The CDR3: CASSSRTGTRETQYF. CDR3 nucleotide sequence: TGCGCCAGCAGCTCTAGGACAGGGACGAGGGAGACCCAGTACTTC.

CDR3 in amino acids: CASGGTGGLSSPLHF. CDR3 DNA: TGTGCCAGCGGGGGGACGGGGGGCCTTAGTTCACCCCTCCACTTT. This rearrangement joins TRBV6-5 to TRBJ1-6, with D maybe TRBD1 (6 bases). The CDR3 extends over 15 amino acids. The V and J ends lost 8 bases and 9 bases respectively, with 20 bases between them. Looked up from germline, CDR1 is MNHEY and CDR2 is SVGAGI.

CDR3 sequence: CASSLTGPEWNEQFF. For the CDR3, the DNA is TGTGCCAGCAGCTTAACGGGCCCTGAGTGGAATGAGCAGTTCTTC. This sequence joins TRBV7-3 and TRBJ2-1; no firm D call. V was pared by 0 bases and J by 7 bases, with 13 bases between. Germline V gives CDR1 SGHTA, CDR2 FQGTGA. CDR3 size: 15 residues.

This chain joins TRBV5-6 and TRBJ1-4; perhaps TRBD1 as D (5 bases). V was clipped by 1 base and J by 5 bases, with 15 bases between them. This CDR3 has 16 residues. Germline CDR1 and CDR2: SGHDT and YYEEEE. The CDR3 nucleotides read TGTGCCAGCAGCTTGAGGGGTTCCTGGGCCAATGAAAAACTGTTTTTT. It translates to CASSLRGSWANEKLFF. The full variable domain, its missing parts supplied by reference TRBV5-6 and TRBJ1-4, is DAGVTQSPTHLIKTRGQQVTLRCSPKSGHDTVSWYQQALGQGPQFIFQYYEEEERQRGNFPDRFSGHQFPNYSSELNVNALLLGDSALYLCASSLRGSWANEKLFFGSGTQLSVL.

A single count supports this clone. The chain uses TRBV6-5 and TRBJ1-2; the match to TRBD1 covers 7 bases. The trim removed 5 bases at V and 4 bases at J, leaving 7 bases unmatched. Germline V gives CDR1 MNHEY, CDR2 SVGAGI. This CDR3 spans 14 amino acids. CDR3 residues: CASSRQGSSYGYTF. CDR3 coding DNA: TGTGCCAGCAGTAGACAGGGTTCTAGCTATGGCTACACCTTC.

The CDR3 loop is CASSQDRGRGWNYGYTF. Written as DNA, the CDR3 is TGCGCCAGCAGCCAAGATCGGGGGAGAGGGTGGAACTATGGCTACACCTTC. The gene calls are TRBV4-1 and TRBJ1-2; tentative D call: TRBD1 (5 bases). This CDR3 has 17 residues. The V end was cut by 0 bases, the J end by 2 bases, with 16 bases between. Germline lookup yields CDR1 MGHRA and CDR2 YSYEKL.

The V gene is TRBV27, the J gene TRBJ2-7; D may be TRBD2 (5 bases). V was trimmed by 8 bases and J by 2 bases, leaving 10 bases between them. The germline gives CDR1 MNHEY, CDR2 SMNVEV (reference sequence). This CDR3 comprises 12 residues. This CDR3 reads CASGGSTYEQYF. The CDR3 nucleotides read TGTGCCAGCGGAGGCAGTACCTACGAGCAGTACTTC.

The CDR3 protein is CASSQSPAGNLRGPQNTEAFF. CDR3 DNA sequence: TGCGCCAGCAGCCAAAGCCCCGCGGGGAACTTAAGAGGGCCTCAGAACACTGAAGCTTTCTTT. The chain links TRBV4-1 to TRBJ1-1; no firm D call. CDR1 is MGHRA and CDR2 is YSYEKL in the germline V gene. CDR3 size: 21 residues. V lost 2 bases and J 1 base, leaving 29 bases between the germline ends.

The chain links TRBV19 to TRBJ2-1, with 12 bases aligning to TRBD2. Unmatched junction bases numbered 11, after V lost 4 bases and J lost 4 bases. The CDR3 is made up of 18 amino acids. Per germline, CDR1 LNHDA and CDR2 SQIVND (reference sequence). CDR3: CASSKWEGLAGGYNEQFF. The CDR3 coding sequence is TGTGCCAGTAGTAAATGGGAGGGCCTAGCGGGGGGGTACAATGAGCAGTTCTTC.

This clone was counted a single time. The chain employs TRBV7-2 and TRBJ1-1; D remains ambiguous. Germline lookup yields CDR1 SGHTA and CDR2 FQGNSA. V was shortened by 7 bases and J by 2 bases, with 11 bases between the two germline ends. This CDR3 is built from 13 residues. The CDR3 region has the DNA TGTGCCAGCACCAGATTCGAAAACACTGAAGCTTTCTTT. It is translated as CASTRFENTEAFF.

This clone has a handful of counts. The chain couples TRBV2 to TRBJ1-4, with 10 nucleotides matching TRBD1. Germline-derived CDR1 and CDR2 are SNHLY and FYNNEI. V lost 8 bases to trimming and J lost 9 bases; unmatched junction nucleotides: 9. This CDR3 contains 14 residues. CDR3 DNA sequence: TGTGCCAGCGTTTCCGGGACAGGGGATCAAAAACTGTTTTTT. It is translated as CASVSGTGDQKLFF.

The CDR3 DNA reads TGTGCCAGCAGCCACCTCACAGGGCACAATGAGCAGTTCTTC. Translated, it gives CASSHLTGHNEQFF. J is TRBJ2-1 and V is TRBV7-8, with D maybe TRBD1 (6 bases). The germline V gene has CDR1 SGHVS and CDR2 FQNEAQ. The CDR3 loop spans 14 amino acids. V lost 5 bases to trimming and J lost 5 bases, with 13 bases between them.

The CDR3 region is CSGTGGSGNTIYF. In nucleotides, the CDR3 is TGCAGCGGAACAGGGGGCTCTGGAAACACCATATATTTT. The chain has TRBV29-1 and TRBJ1-3; 8 nucleotides match TRBD1. The CDR3 length is 13 residues. CDR1 and CDR2 (germline): SQVTM, ANQGSEA. The ends lost 7 bases at V and 0 bases at J; junction bases unmatched: 2.

V and J are TRBV11-2 and TRBJ2-7, with D maybe TRBD2 (6 bases). Per germline, CDR1 SGHAT and CDR2 FQNNGV. The CDR3 is made up of 15 amino acids. V lost 5 bases and J lost 7, with 21 bases in between. The CDR3 nucleotides read TGTGCCAGCAGCACCAGGAGGGTCTGGGGGGTTGAGCAGTACGTC. Protein product: CASSTRRVWGVEQYV.

The chain carries TRBV7-9 and TRBJ1-6; D unclear. V was shortened by 5 bases and J by 9 bases, with 17 bases between the two germline ends. The CDR3 totals 15 residues. Germline-derived CDR1 and CDR2 are SEHNR and FQNEAQ (reference sequence). As DNA, the CDR3 is TGTGCCAGCAGCCCCACCGGCCCAGGAATTTCACCCCTCCACTTT. It is translated as CASSPTGPGISPLHF.

This chain links TRBV7-9 with TRBJ1-1; perhaps TRBD1 as D (5 bases). The CDR3 runs to 11 residues. Germline CDR1 reads SEHNR; CDR2 reads FQNEAQ (reference sequence). V was pared by 5 bases and J by 10 bases, with 11 bases between. For the CDR3, the DNA is TGTGCCAGCAGCGGCAGCGGGGCAGCTTTCTTT. As protein: CASSGSGAAFF. The entire variable domain, with the rest obtained from reference TRBV7-9 and TRBJ1-1, is as follows: DTGVSQNPRHKITKRGQNVTFRCDPISEHNRLYWYRQTLGQGPEFLTYFQNEAQLEKSRLLSDRFSAERPKGSFSTLEIQRTEQGDSAMYLCASSGSGAAFFGQGTRLTVV.